This TCR beta chain emerged from a study of blood T cell repertoires in COVID-19. Turning to the study itself: Donors in the United States, Italy and Spain gave samples during acute or convalescent COVID-19. From T cells, B-cell-depleted T cells, or PBMCs came the material, which was cDNA or gDNA.

Original processing methods: Cell counts per sample came from amplifying reference gene primers. The repertoire was sequenced with immunoSEQ multiplex PCR; TCRdb's copy has only in-frame clones and lacks some. V, J and clone size reflect that table, while D and trimming were determined from the DNA. The table includes tens of thousands of clones, roughly 91% detected once. The CDR3 length is 12 residues. After removal of 4 bases from V and 6 bases from J, the junction contained 3 bases not matched to a gene. Germline V gene sequence: CDR1 SGHTS, CDR2 YDEGEE. The sample taken for sequencing was peripheral blood. The chain employs TRBV5-8 and TRBJ2-7, with TRBD1 matching over 8 bases. This TCR was sampled from a woman aged 45-59 years in a cohort sampled during active COVID-19. The CDR3 DNA reads as TGTGCCAGCAGCCCGGACAGGGCCGAGCAGTACTTC. It codes for CASSPDRAEQYF.